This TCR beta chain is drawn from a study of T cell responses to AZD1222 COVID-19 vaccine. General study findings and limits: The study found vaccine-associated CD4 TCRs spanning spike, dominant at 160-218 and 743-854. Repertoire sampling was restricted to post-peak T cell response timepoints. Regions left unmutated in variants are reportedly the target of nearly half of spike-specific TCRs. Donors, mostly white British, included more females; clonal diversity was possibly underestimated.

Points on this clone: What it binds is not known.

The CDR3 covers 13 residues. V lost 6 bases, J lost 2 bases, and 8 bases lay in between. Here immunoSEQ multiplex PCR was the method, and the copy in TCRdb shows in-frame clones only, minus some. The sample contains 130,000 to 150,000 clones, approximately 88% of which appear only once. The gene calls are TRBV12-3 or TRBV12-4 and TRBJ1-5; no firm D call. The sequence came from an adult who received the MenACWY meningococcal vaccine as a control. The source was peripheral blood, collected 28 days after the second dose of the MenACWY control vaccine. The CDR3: CASRVGGNQPQHF. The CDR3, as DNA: TGTGCCAGCAGGGTGGGCGGCAATCAGCCCCAGCATTTT.